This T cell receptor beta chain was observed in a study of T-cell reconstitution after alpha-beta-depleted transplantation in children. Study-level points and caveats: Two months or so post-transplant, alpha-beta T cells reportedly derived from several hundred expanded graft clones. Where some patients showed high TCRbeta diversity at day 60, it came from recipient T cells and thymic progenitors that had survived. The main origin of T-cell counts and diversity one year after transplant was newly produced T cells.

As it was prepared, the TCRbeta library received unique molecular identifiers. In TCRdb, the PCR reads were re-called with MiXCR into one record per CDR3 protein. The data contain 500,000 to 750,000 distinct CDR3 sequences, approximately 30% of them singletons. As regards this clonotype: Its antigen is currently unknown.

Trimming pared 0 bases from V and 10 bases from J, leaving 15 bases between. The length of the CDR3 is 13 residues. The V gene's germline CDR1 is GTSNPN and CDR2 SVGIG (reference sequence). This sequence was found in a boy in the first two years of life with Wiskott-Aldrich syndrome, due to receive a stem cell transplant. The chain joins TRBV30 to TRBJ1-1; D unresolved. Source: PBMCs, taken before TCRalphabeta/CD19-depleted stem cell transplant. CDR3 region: CAWSVLEQPGAFF. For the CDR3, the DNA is TGTGCCTGGAGTGTTTTGGAACAACCTGGAGCTTTCTTT.